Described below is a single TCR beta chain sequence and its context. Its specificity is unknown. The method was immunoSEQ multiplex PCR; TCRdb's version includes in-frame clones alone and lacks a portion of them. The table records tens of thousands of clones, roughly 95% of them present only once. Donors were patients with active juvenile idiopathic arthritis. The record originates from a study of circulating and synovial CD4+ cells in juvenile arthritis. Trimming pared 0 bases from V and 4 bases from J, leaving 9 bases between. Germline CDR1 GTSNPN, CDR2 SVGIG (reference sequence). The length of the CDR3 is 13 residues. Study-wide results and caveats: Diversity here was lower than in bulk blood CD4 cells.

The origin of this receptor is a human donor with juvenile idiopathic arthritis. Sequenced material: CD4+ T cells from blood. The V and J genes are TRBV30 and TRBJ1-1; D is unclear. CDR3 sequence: CAWSVGASTEAFF. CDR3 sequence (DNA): TGTGCCTGGAGTGTAGGAGCGAGCACTGAAGCTTTCTTT.